The clone carrying this T cell receptor (beta chain) has only a few counts. Its antigen remains unidentified. The entry originates in a study of T cells after yellow fever vaccination. Study-wide background: Any fraction with a low cell number was prepared using SMART-Seq v4 Ultra Low Input.

Study findings and constraints: Reappearance after the booster was seen for most primary-vaccination clones, at about 95% CD4 and roughly 90% CD8. Relatively few clonotypes were ones that appeared in both CD4 and CD8 compartments.

TCRdb passed the 5' RACE reads through MiXCR, listing each CDR3 protein once. Of just under 600,000 distinct CDR3 sequences in the sample, about 13% were seen once. The CDR3 has 14 amino acids. J gave up 1 base and V 4 bases, and 4 bases lay outside the gene matches. Per the germline V gene, CDR1 is LNHDA and CDR2 is SQIVND (reference sequence). This sequence joins TRBV19 and TRBJ2-7, with 7 bases that match TRBD2. Sequences were derived from PBMCs, sampled on the day of the yellow fever booster vaccination. The origin of this receptor is a man younger than 45 who received the YFV17D yellow fever vaccine. The CDR3 protein is CASSTGLESYEQYF. DNA of the CDR3: TGTGCCAGTAGTACCGGACTAGAATCCTACGAGCAGTACTTC.